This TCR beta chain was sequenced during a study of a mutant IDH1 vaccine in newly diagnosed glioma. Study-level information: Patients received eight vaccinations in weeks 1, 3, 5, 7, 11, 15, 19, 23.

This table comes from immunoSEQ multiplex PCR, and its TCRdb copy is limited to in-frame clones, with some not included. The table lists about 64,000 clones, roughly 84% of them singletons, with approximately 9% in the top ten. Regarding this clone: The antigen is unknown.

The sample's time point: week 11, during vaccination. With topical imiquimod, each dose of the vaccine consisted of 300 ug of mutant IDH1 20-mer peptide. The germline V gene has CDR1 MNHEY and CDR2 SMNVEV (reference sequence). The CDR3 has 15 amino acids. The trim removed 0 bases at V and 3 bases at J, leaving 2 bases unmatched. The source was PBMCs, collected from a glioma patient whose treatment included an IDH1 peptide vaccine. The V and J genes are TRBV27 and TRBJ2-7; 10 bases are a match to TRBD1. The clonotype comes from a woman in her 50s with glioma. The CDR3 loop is CASSLSRDRGYEQYF. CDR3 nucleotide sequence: TGTGCCAGCAGTTTATCGAGGGACAGGGGCTACGAGCAGTACTTC.